Here is one T cell receptor (beta chain) with its context. V was pared by 8 bases and J by 6 bases, with 19 bases between. The CDR3 is made up of 14 amino acids. Germline CDR1 KGHSH, CDR2 LQKENI. The sample comes from a study of blood T cell repertoires in COVID-19. Study-level background: The United States, Italy and Spain provided the acute and convalescent COVID-19 samples. Nucleic acid was either cDNA or gDNA, and it came from T cells, B-cell-depleted T cells, or PBMCs.

Participants' own reports of clinical history determined their cohort assignment. Original handling: Amplification of reference gene primers provided the estimated nucleated cell counts. The assay was immunoSEQ multiplex PCR, and TCRdb's table has in-frame clones only and misses some. Clonal size and the V and J genes are those of that table, whereas D and trimming came from the DNA. The table lists over 200,000 clones, over 80% of them singletons, with over 1% in the top ten. This sequence was found in a man aged 30 to 39 who had recovered from COVID-19. V is TRBV18 and J is TRBJ1-2; D may be TRBD1 (5 bases). The sample comprised PBMCs or T cells enriched from blood (not recorded which). CDR3 sequence reads: CASLPGGISDGYTF. Written as DNA, the CDR3 is TGTGCCAGCCTGCCGGGGGGGATTTCTGATGGCTACACCTTC.